Described below is a single TCR beta chain sequence and its context. What it binds is not known. This CDR3 spans 14 amino acids. TCRdb re-called the 5' RACE reads and catalogs CDR3 proteins one per entry, DNA excluded. Across 190,000 or so distinct CDR3 sequences, the top ten clones capture roughly 1.7% of the sample. This sample stems from a study of monozygotic twins with inflammatory bowel disease. Points from the study as a whole: Inverse Simpson values showed less TCRbeta diversity in IBD patients than in their healthy co-twins.

Sample: blood. The chain links TRBV12-3 or TRBV12-4 to TRBJ2-1; TCRdb designates TRBD1, a call that cannot be tested without DNA. The origin of this receptor is a human donor with ulcerative colitis or Crohn's disease, or a healthy co-twin of an affected twin (not recorded which). This CDR3 reads CASSISNRVYEQFF.